A selection of T cell receptor beta chains follows, all from one sample in a study of T cells in Graves' hyperthyroidism and ophthalmopathy. TCRdb reanalysed the multiplex PCR reads using MiXCR and keeps one entry per CDR3 protein. The table lists about 380,000 distinct CDR3 sequences, about 14% of them singletons, with roughly 9.6% in the top ten. The specimen sequenced was blood. All receptors derive from an older woman with Graves' hyperthyroidism. CDR3s include the opening cysteine and the closing phenylalanine or tryptophan. Each record gives: clone size, V gene, J gene, D gene, CDR3 protein, CDR3 DNA. The D gene is left open where the match is weak. Expanded clones get a size class; other rows say once, few or many, or leave the size out.

>.|TRBV11-2|TRBJ1-6|.
CASSLDAPLSYNSPLHF
TGTGCCAGCAGCTTAGATGCTCCCCTCTCCTATAATTCACCCCTCCACTTT
>.|TRBV7-7|TRBJ2-5|.
CASSSQGGETQYF
TGTGCTAGCAGCTCTCAGGGTGGAGAGACCCAGTACTTC
>many|TRBV12-3/TRBV12-4|TRBJ1-2|.
CASSPGSNSRGYTF
TGTGCCAGCAGCCCCGGGAGCAATTCAAGGGGCTACACCTTC
>many|TRBV20-1|TRBJ1-4|.
CSARDPGGLMNEKLFF
TGCAGTGCTAGAGATCCTGGAGGATTAATGAATGAAAAACTGTTTTTT
>few|TRBV24-1|TRBJ2-2|TRBD1
CATSDRDRENTGELFF
TGTGCCACCAGTGACCGCGACAGGGAGAACACCGGGGAGCTGTTTTTT
>few|TRBV5-1|TRBJ2-3|TRBD2
CASSLGMVLAGAAADTQYF
TGCGCCAGCAGCTTGGGGATGGTTCTAGCGGGAGCTGCGGCAGATACGCAGTATTTT
>many|TRBV6-1|TRBJ1-5|TRBD1
CASRAGYRGPSNQPQHF
TGTGCCAGCAGGGCGGGGTACAGGGGTCCTAGCAATCAGCCCCAGCATTTT
>many|TRBV2|TRBJ2-3|TRBD2
CASSGTSSTDTQYF
TGTGCCAGCAGTGGGACTAGCAGCACAGATACGCAGTATTTT
>few|TRBV11-2|TRBJ2-5|TRBD2
CASSPPGLGGSGQETQYF
TGTGCCAGCTCACCACCGGGTTTAGGCGGGAGCGGACAAGAGACCCAGTACTTC
>many|TRBV25-1|TRBJ2-3|TRBD2
CASTPSGRESSDTQYF
TGTGCCAGCACCCCCTCGGGGCGGGAGTCCTCAGATACGCAGTATTTT
>.|TRBV4-1|TRBJ1-1|TRBD1
CASSHGTGGDTEAFF
TGCGCCAGCAGCCATGGGACAGGGGGGGACACTGAAGCTTTCTTT
>few|TRBV19|TRBJ2-7|.
CASSGTWDGGYEQYF
TGTGCCAGTAGTGGAACTTGGGACGGAGGCTACGAGCAGTACTTC
>.|TRBV30|TRBJ2-5|.
CAWSVLMGTQYF
TGTGCCTGGAGTGTACTCATGGGGACCCAGTACTTC
>many|TRBV20-1|TRBJ2-1|TRBD2
CSANLAGVYNEQFF
TGCAGTGCTAACCTAGCGGGAGTCTACAATGAGCAGTTCTTC
>once|TRBV19|TRBJ1-5|.
CTSSPRGKGQPQHF
TGTACCAGTAGCCCCCGGGGGAAGGGTCAGCCCCAGCATTTT
>many|TRBV11-3|TRBJ2-1|.
CASSRHRDGLLNEQFF
TGTGCCAGCAGCCGTCACCGGGACGGATTACTCAATGAGCAGTTCTTC
>many|TRBV19|TRBJ1-2|.
CASSMGNRAKGYGYTF
TGTGCCAGTAGTATGGGAAACAGGGCCAAGGGCTATGGCTACACCTTC
>.|TRBV5-1|TRBJ2-3|.
CASSQGLSTDTQYF
TGCGCCAGCAGCCAGGGACTTTCCACAGATACGCAGTATTTT
>few|TRBV18|TRBJ2-3|TRBD1
CASSPWLAGGTLTDTQYF
TGTGCCAGCTCACCATGGCTTGCAGGGGGCACGTTGACAGATACGCAGTATTTT
>.|TRBV6-2/TRBV6-3|TRBJ2-7|.
CASTPGWGSSYEQYF
TGTGCCAGCACCCCTGGGTGGGGTAGCTCCTACGAGCAGTACTTC
>many|TRBV4-2|TRBJ2-5|.
CASSQDGGSEKTQYF
TGTGCCAGCAGCCAAGATGGAGGTAGCGAGAAGACCCAGTACTTC
>.|TRBV6-1|TRBJ1-4|TRBD1
CASSRDRGAEKLFF
TGTGCCAGCAGTCGCGACAGGGGGGCTGAAAAACTGTTTTTT
>.|TRBV9|TRBJ2-7|.
CASSVTNYSPEQYF
TGTGCCAGCAGCGTAACCAATTATTCCCCCGAGCAGTACTTC
>many|TRBV12-3/TRBV12-4|TRBJ2-4|TRBD1
CASRDRGHGTKNIQYF
TGTGCCAGCAGAGACAGGGGGCACGGGACCAAAAACATTCAGTACTTC
>few|TRBV18|TRBJ2-1|.
CASSPEGSVGNEQFF
TGTGCCAGCTCACCAGAGGGTAGTGTGGGCAATGAGCAGTTCTTC
>many|TRBV12-5|TRBJ2-3|TRBD2
CASGPRGTSGRTDTQYF
TGTGCTAGTGGTCCGAGAGGGACTAGCGGGAGAACAGATACGCAGTATTTT
>many|TRBV12-5|TRBJ2-1|TRBD2
CASGGTRRGEQFF
TGTGCTAGTGGGGGGACTAGACGCGGTGAGCAGTTCTTC
>.|TRBV4-1|TRBJ2-7|TRBD2
CASSQDTSGRAPYEQYF
TGCGCCAGCAGCCAAGACACTAGCGGGAGGGCCCCCTACGAGCAGTACTTC
>.|TRBV2|TRBJ2-7|TRBD2
CASSEGLAGFEQYF
TGTGCCAGCAGTGAGGGACTAGCGGGATTCGAGCAGTACTTC
>.|TRBV12-3/TRBV12-4|TRBJ2-2|.
CASSSWEAVTGELFF
TGTGCCAGCAGTTCCTGGGAAGCTGTTACCGGGGAGCTGTTTTTT
>many|TRBV6-1|TRBJ2-2|TRBD1
CASSTGGTGELFF
TGTGCCAGCAGCACAGGGGGCACCGGGGAGCTGTTTTTT
>many|TRBV3-1|TRBJ2-7|.
CASSQGVDRSYEQYF
TGTGCCAGCAGCCAAGGGGTGGACAGATCCTACGAGCAGTACTTC
>.|TRBV3-1|TRBJ2-2|.
CASSPLEGELFF
TGTGCCAGCAGCCCCCTAGAGGGGGAGCTGTTTTTT